Shown below are 25 T cell receptor beta chains from a single sample sequenced in a study of blood T cell repertoires in COVID-19. Sequenced by immunoSEQ multiplex PCR; TCRdb stores in-frame clones only, minus some. The profile covers about 70,000 clones, with over 70% appearing a single time and about 20% taken by the ten largest. The material sequenced was peripheral blood. The receptors here all came from a man in his 70s who had recovered from COVID-19.

This clone was found once. The J gene is TRBJ2-6, the V gene TRBV29-1; the D gene is possibly TRBD2 (6 bases). The germline V gene has CDR1 SQVTM and CDR2 ANQGSEA. Trimming pared 6 bases from V and 2 bases from J, leaving 11 bases between. The CDR3 is 14 residues long. The CDR3 nucleotides are TGCAGCGTGGACGCGGGGACTGGGGCCAACGTCCTGACTTTC. Its translation: CSVDAGTGANVLTF.

On this clone: The germline gene is not matched at one end of the junction; a read error may be the cause. The chain employs TRBV11-2 and TRBJ2-7, with 7 bases aligning to TRBD1. From germline, CDR1 is SGHAT and CDR2 FQNNGV. The CDR3 extends over 12 amino acids. The CDR3 spells CASTLVEGTAHF. The CDR3 DNA is TGTGCCAGCACCCTAGTTGAGGGGACAGCCCACTTC.

This clone occurred many times. The chain recombines TRBV18 with TRBJ1-1; perhaps TRBD1 as D (5 bases). Germline loops: CDR1 KGHSH, CDR2 LQKENI. CDR3 length: 12 amino acids. The germline V and J ends were trimmed by 2 bases and 8 bases, with 9 bases remaining between them. The CDR3 protein is CASSPGQGEAFF. The CDR3 DNA reads as TGTGCCAGCTCACCAGGGCAGGGCGAAGCTTTCTTT. The full variable domain, its missing parts supplied by reference TRBV18 and TRBJ1-1, is NAGVMQNPRHLVRRRGQEARLRCSPMKGHSHVYWYRQLPEEGLKFMVYLQKENIIDESGMPKERFSAEFPKEGPSILRIQQVVRGDSAAYFCASSPGQGEAFFGQGTRLTVV.

The CDR3 DNA reads as TGTGCCAGCAGCTGGGGACAGGGGAACGAGCAGTACTTC. It codes for CASSWGQGNEQYF. This sequence joins TRBV6-5 and TRBJ2-7; 10 positions agree with TRBD1. The trim removed 6 bases at V and 5 bases at J, leaving 4 bases unmatched. CDR3 length: 13 amino acids. Germline CDR1 and CDR2: MNHEY and SVGAGI.

This clone was counted a single time. Within the sample, other DNA sequences also encode this same CDR3. This chain links TRBV19 with TRBJ2-2; perhaps TRBD2 as D (5 bases). The CDR3 length is 13 residues. The germline V gene encodes CDR1 LNHDA and CDR2 SQIVND (reference sequence). The V and J ends lost 1 base and 7 bases respectively, with 7 bases between them. The CDR3 sequence: CASSIGGHGELFF. The DNA for the CDR3 is TGTGCCAGTAGTATAGGAGGGCACGGGGAGCTGTTTTTT.

The chain has TRBV28 and TRBJ2-7; 11 nucleotides align to TRBD1. The V gene's germline CDR1 is MDHEN and CDR2 SYDVKM. V trimming: 4 bases; J trimming: 4 bases; junction bases outside the gene matches: 6. The CDR3 totals 15 residues. The CDR3 protein is CASSSPGQGVYEQYF. Here the CDR3 DNA reads TGTGCCAGCAGTTCCCCGGGACAGGGGGTGTACGAGCAGTACTTC.

The chain employs TRBV9 and TRBJ2-2; a possible D gene is TRBD2 (5 bases). The CDR3 consists of 16 residues. The germline V gene has CDR1 SGDLS and CDR2 YYNGEE. V was trimmed by 0 bases and J by 0 bases, leaving 9 bases between them. DNA of the CDR3: TGTGCCAGCAGCGTAGGGGCGGGCGCGAACACCGGGGAGCTGTTTTTT. It yields the protein CASSVGAGANTGELFF. Supplemented by reference TRBV9 and TRBJ2-2, the full variable domain reads DSGVTQTPKHLITATGQRVTLRCSPRSGDLSVYWYQQSLDQGLQFLIQYYNGEERAKGNILERFSAQQFPDLHSELNLSSLELGDSALYFCASSVGAGANTGELFFGEGSRLTVL.

The chain couples TRBV5-1 to TRBJ2-3; 8 positions agree with TRBD2. The V gene's germline CDR1 is SGHRS and CDR2 YFSETQ. The length of the CDR3 is 15 residues. Trimming at V came to 4 bases and at J to 0 bases, leaving 4 bases not matched to a gene. The CDR3, as DNA: TGCGCCAGCAGCGTTAGCGGGACTAGCACAGATACGCAGTATTTT. Amino acids: CASSVSGTSTDTQYF. Based on the CDR3 plus reference TRBV5-1 and TRBJ2-3, the full variable domain is KAGVTQTPRYLIKTRGQQVTLSCSPISGHRSVSWYQQTPGQGLQFLFEYFSETQRNKGNFPGRFSGRQFSNSRSEMNVSTLELGDSALYLCASSVSGTSTDTQYFGPGTRLTVL.

The CDR3 DNA follows: TGTGCCACCAGCAGAGGGTGGACAGGGGATGGCGATGAGCAGTTCTTC. Translating gives CATSRGWTGDGDEQFF. V usage is TRBV15 and J usage is TRBJ2-1, with 9 bases fitting TRBD1. CDR1 LNHNV and CDR2 YYDKDF come from the germline V gene (reference sequence). With V trimmed by 1 base and J by 8 bases, 9 bases remained unmatched. The CDR3 covers 16 residues.

The V gene is TRBV28, the J gene TRBJ1-1; tentatively, D is TRBD1 (6 bases). CDR1 and CDR2 (germline): MDHEN, SYDVKM. V was pared by 5 bases and J by 1 base, with 17 bases between. This CDR3 has 16 residues. The CDR3 reads CASSPPDGQSNTEAFF. CDR3 nucleotides: TGTGCCAGCAGTCCCCCTGATGGACAGTCGAACACTGAAGCTTTCTTT. The full variable domain, in which reference TRBV28 and TRBJ1-1 provide the parts outside the CDR3, is DVKVTQSSRYLVKRTGEKVFLECVQDMDHENMFWYRQDPGLGLRLIYFSYDVKMKEKGDIPEGYSVSREKKERFSLILESASTNQTSMYLCASSPPDGQSNTEAFFGQGTRLTVV.

There are a few counts of this clone. V gene TRBV7-9 combines with J gene TRBJ2-1, with 9 bases lining up with TRBD1. V shed 1 base, J shed 10 bases, and the junction held 14 bases outside the gene matches. Germline assignment: CDR1 SEHNR and CDR2 FQNEAQ (reference sequence). The CDR3 totals 17 residues. The CDR3 DNA follows: TGTGCCAGCAGCTTAGTTTCTGACAGGGGGACGAAAGAGGAGCAGTTCTTC. It translates to CASSLVSDRGTKEEQFF.

The J gene is TRBJ1-4, the V gene TRBV19, with 8 bases fitting TRBD1. Germline V gene sequence: CDR1 LNHDA, CDR2 SQIVND (reference sequence). The CDR3 consists of 15 residues. V trimming: 3 bases; J trimming: 6 bases; junction bases outside the gene matches: 6. CDR3: CASSIGQGAYEKLFF. The CDR3 bases are TGTGCCAGTAGTATTGGGCAGGGGGCATATGAAAAACTGTTTTTT. The full variable domain, completed using reference TRBV19 and TRBJ1-4, is DGGITQSPKYLFRKEGQNVTLSCEQNLNHDAMYWYRQDPGQGLRLIYYSQIVNDFQKGDIAEGYSVSREKKESFPLTVTSAQKNPTAFYLCASSIGQGAYEKLFFGSGTQLSVL.

The V and J genes are TRBV5-1 and TRBJ2-5, with TRBD2 matching 14 bases. The J segment lost 4 bases and the V segment lost 0 bases, leaving 5 bases of the junction unmatched. In germline, CDR1 is SGHRS, CDR2 YFSETQ. The CDR3 is 17 residues long. CDR3 residues: CASSLAGLAGGGETQYF. The CDR3 region has the DNA TGCGCCAGCAGCTTGGCCGGACTAGCGGGGGGCGGAGAGACCCAGTACTTC.

The chain links TRBV12-3 or TRBV12-4 to TRBJ2-2; D call uncertain. Trimming removed 3 bases at V and 4 bases at J, with 6 bases between. The CDR3 extends over 13 amino acids. The CDR3 sequence: CASSFVPTGELFF. DNA of the CDR3: TGTGCCAGCAGTTTCGTCCCCACCGGGGAGCTGTTTTTT.

The rearrangement joins TRBV27 to TRBJ2-3, with TRBD2 identical over 7 bases. CDR1 is MNHEY and CDR2 is SMNVEV in the germline V gene (reference sequence). CDR3 length: 14 amino acids. V lost 7 bases, J lost 8 bases, and 12 bases stayed unmatched. The CDR3 nucleotides read TGTGCCAGCAAGGGAGAGCGGGATTCCGGTACGCAGTATTTT. Translated, it gives CASKGERDSGTQYF.

V and J are TRBV28 and TRBJ2-3; D remains unclear. Per the germline V gene, CDR1 is MDHEN and CDR2 is SYDVKM. The V end lost 2 bases, the J end lost 3 bases, and 6 bases lay between the germline ends. This CDR3 comprises 13 residues. The CDR3: CASSLGQTDTQYF. In DNA form, the CDR3 reads TGTGCCAGCAGTTTAGGTCAGACAGATACGCAGTATTTT.

The V gene is TRBV27, the J gene TRBJ1-1, with 9 bases matching TRBD1. Germline CDR1 reads MNHEY; CDR2 reads SMNVEV (reference sequence). Unmatched junction bases numbered 12, after V lost 6 bases and J lost 7 bases. The CDR3 is made up of 15 amino acids. The CDR3 loop is CASRLRTGVHDEAFF. CDR3 nucleotides: TGTGCCAGCAGACTGCGGACAGGGGTGCACGATGAAGCTTTCTTT.

The J gene is TRBJ2-1, the V gene TRBV7-3; 9 nucleotides line up with TRBD2. Germline CDR1 reads SGHTA; CDR2 reads FQGTGA. Trimming took 5 bases from V and 0 from J; bases not matched to a gene: 5. This CDR3 comprises 16 residues. For the CDR3, the DNA is TGTGCCAGCAGCCTCGCGGGGGGGTACTCCTACAATGAGCAGTTCTTC. This gives the protein CASSLAGGYSYNEQFF.

The chain combines TRBV5-1 with TRBJ1-2; D ambiguous. The CDR3 is 15 amino acids. V was clipped by 4 bases and J by 1 base, with 14 bases between them. Germline loops: CDR1 SGHRS, CDR2 YFSETQ. CDR3 sequence: CASSPGEVVNYGYTF. Here the CDR3 DNA reads TGCGCCAGCAGCCCCGGGGAGGTTGTTAACTATGGCTACACCTTC.

The chain combines TRBV7-2 with TRBJ2-5; TRBD2 is a possible D gene (6 bases). The germline gives CDR1 SGHTA, CDR2 FQGNSA. Trimming cost V 2 bases and J 5 bases, with 24 bases left between them. CDR3 length equals 18 residues. The CDR3 reads CASSLSRFGPGVIETQYF. CDR3 sequence (DNA): TGTGCCAGCAGCTTAAGTCGTTTTGGGCCGGGGGTGATCGAGACCCAGTACTTC.

V gene TRBV19 combines with J gene TRBJ1-5; 10 bases map to TRBD1. Germline V gene sequence: CDR1 LNHDA, CDR2 SQIVND (reference sequence). The CDR3 is made up of 16 amino acids. The trim removed 8 bases at V and 4 bases at J, leaving 11 bases unmatched. The CDR3 is CASLGRDRGLNQPQHF. Here the CDR3 DNA reads TGTGCCAGTCTCGGTCGGGACAGGGGACTTAATCAGCCCCAGCATTTT.

The rearrangement joins TRBV28 to TRBJ1-2; 12 bases fit TRBD1. From germline, CDR1 is MDHEN and CDR2 SYDVKM. This CDR3 is built from 15 residues. The junction had 5 bases not matched to a gene; V was cut back by 5 bases and J by 4 bases. The CDR3 here is CASSKGGQGAYGYTF. The CDR3 DNA follows: TGTGCCAGCAGTAAGGGGGGACAGGGGGCCTATGGCTACACCTTC.

Only a few counts were recorded for this clone. The chain uses TRBV6-1 and TRBJ1-5, with D possibly matching TRBD1 (5 bases). This CDR3 comprises 17 residues. Germline V lookup: CDR1 MNHNS, CDR2 SASEGT. V was cut by 1 base and J by 3 bases, with 16 bases left in between. CDR3: CASSEEGRAVNNQPQHF. CDR3 nucleotides: TGTGCCAGCAGTGAAGAGGGCAGGGCGGTTAACAATCAGCCCCAGCATTTT.

This sequence joins TRBV14 and TRBJ1-3; D not resolved. Per germline, CDR1 SGHDN and CDR2 FVKESK. Deletions cut 4 bases from V and 4 bases from J, with 14 bases between. This CDR3 comprises 15 residues. Here the CDR3 reads CASSRAEGGGNTIYF. DNA for the CDR3: TGTGCCAGCAGCCGCGCGGAGGGAGGAGGAAACACCATATATTTT. The full variable domain, in which reference TRBV14 and TRBJ1-3 provide the parts outside the CDR3, is EAGVTQFPSHSVIEKGQTVTLRCDPISGHDNLYWYRRVMGKEIKFLLHFVKESKQDESGMPNNRFLAERTGGTYSTLKVQPAELEDSGVYFCASSRAEGGGNTIYFGEGSWLTVV.

The chain couples TRBV5-1 to TRBJ2-3; 8 bases line up with TRBD2. Germline V gene lookup returns CDR1 SGHRS and CDR2 YFSETQ. This CDR3 spans 18 amino acids. V lost 0 bases and J lost 2; bases outside the gene matches: 11. CDR3 nucleotide sequence: TGCGCCAGCAGCTTGGCGTCGCGCGGGACTAGGCACACAGATACGCAGTATTTT. Translating it yields CASSLASRGTRHTDTQYF.